Listed below are T cell receptor beta chains from one sample, sequenced in a study of T cell responses to AZD1222 COVID-19 vaccine. The assay was immunoSEQ multiplex PCR, and TCRdb's table has in-frame clones only and misses some. This sample has some 140,000 clones, with roughly 93% found just once. This specimen consisted of peripheral blood, obtained on day 0 of AZD1222 vaccination. These TCRs come from an adult in good health. The CDR3 runs from the conserved cysteine through the conserved F or W. A D gene is named only where the DNA matches it firmly. For some rows the clone size is stated as once, few or many, or as a class when expanded; others skip it.

CDR3 DNA	CDR3 protein	D gene	V gene	J gene	clone size
TGTGCCAGCAGCCAACGAAGGACAGGGGCCAACGAGCAGTACTTC	CASSQRRTGANEQYF	TRBD1	TRBV3-1/TRBV3-2	TRBJ2-7	-
TGTGCCATCAGCGGACCGCTTGGAAACACCATATATTTT	CAISGPLGNTIYF	-	TRBV10-3	TRBJ1-3	-
TGTGCCAGTAGCACACCGCAGGGGGTTAATCAGCCCCAGCATTTT	CASSTPQGVNQPQHF	TRBD1	TRBV19	TRBJ1-5	-
TGTGCTAGTGGTTTGGTCGTCAGGAACCTCCCTGGCTACACCTTC	CASGLVVRNLPGYTF	-	TRBV12-5	TRBJ1-2	-
TGTGCCAGCAACCTACAGGGGGCAAACACCGGGGAGCTGTTTTTT	CASNLQGANTGELFF	TRBD1	TRBV6-5	TRBJ2-2	-
TGTGCCAGCAGCTTAAGGGGGTCGGGTCCTGAAGCTTTCTTT	CASSLRGSGPEAFF	-	TRBV7-6	TRBJ1-1	-
TGTGCCAGCAGCTCAGTGGCGGGGCCCTACAATGAGCAGTTCTTC	CASSSVAGPYNEQFF	-	TRBV11-3	TRBJ2-1	-
TGTGCCAGCAGTTTAAGACAGTTCTACGAGCAGTACTTC	CASSLRQFYEQYF	-	TRBV12-3/TRBV12-4	TRBJ2-7	-
TGTGCCTGGAGTCGTGTCTCCTATGAGCAGTTCTTC	CAWSRVSYEQFF	-	TRBV30	TRBJ2-1	once
TGTGCCAGCAGCTTGGAAGCGGGAACCATCTATGGCTACACCTTC	CASSLEAGTIYGYTF	-	TRBV5-5	TRBJ1-2	-
TGTGCCAGCAGCCCTTCTGAGACCCAGTACTTC	CASSPSETQYF	-	TRBV7-9	TRBJ2-5	-
TGTGCCAGCAGAGGTCTAGCGGATCCGAGGAATGAGCAGTTCTTC	CASRGLADPRNEQFF	TRBD2	TRBV2	TRBJ2-1	-
TGCGCCAGCAGCTTGGAGGGGTTGGACGGAGGATACGAGCAGTACTTC	CASSLEGLDGGYEQYF	-	TRBV5-1	TRBJ2-7	-
TGTGCCAGCAGTTACGGGAAATCCTACACTGAAGCTTTCTTT	CASSYGKSYTEAFF	-	TRBV6-5	TRBJ1-1	-
TGTGCCAGCAGTGAAGACTACCGGGGCTACACCTTC	CASSEDYRGYTF	-	TRBV2	TRBJ1-2	few
TGTGCCAGCTCACCAAATGGGGGGCCTGGAAACACCATATATTTT	CASSPNGGPGNTIYF	-	TRBV18	TRBJ1-3	-
TGTGCCAGCAGCGTAGCCGGGAGTAGGGAAAAACTGTTTTTT	CASSVAGSREKLFF	-	TRBV9	TRBJ1-4	-
TGTGCCAGCAGCCCCAACGGGGTTGGCAATCAGCCCCAGCATTTT	CASSPNGVGNQPQHF	-	TRBV6-2/TRBV6-3	TRBJ1-5	once
TGTGCCAGCAGTTCTATTCGCCCGACAGGGTATAATTCACCCCTCCACTTT	CASSSIRPTGYNSPLHF	TRBD1	TRBV28	TRBJ1-6	-
TGTGCTAGCAGCAGCTACGACCGGGCGGGAGGCTACACCTTC	CASSSYDRAGGYTF	-	TRBV6-5	TRBJ1-2	-